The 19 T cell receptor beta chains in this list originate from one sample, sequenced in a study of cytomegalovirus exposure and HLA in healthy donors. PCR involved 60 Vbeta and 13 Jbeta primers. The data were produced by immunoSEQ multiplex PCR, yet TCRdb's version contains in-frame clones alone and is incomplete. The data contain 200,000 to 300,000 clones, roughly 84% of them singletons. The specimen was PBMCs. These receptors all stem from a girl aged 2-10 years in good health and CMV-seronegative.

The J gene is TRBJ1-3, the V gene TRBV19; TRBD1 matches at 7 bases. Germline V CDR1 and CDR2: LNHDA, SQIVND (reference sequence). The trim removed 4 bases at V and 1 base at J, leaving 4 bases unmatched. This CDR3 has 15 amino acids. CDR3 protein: CASSTGQSSGNTIYF. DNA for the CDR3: TGTGCCAGTAGTACGGGACAGTCTTCTGGAAACACCATATATTTT.

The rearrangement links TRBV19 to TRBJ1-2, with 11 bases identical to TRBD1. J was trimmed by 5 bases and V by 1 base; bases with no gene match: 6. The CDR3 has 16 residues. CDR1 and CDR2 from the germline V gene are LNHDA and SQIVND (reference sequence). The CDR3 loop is CASSIGLGTGGYGYTF. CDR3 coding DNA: TGTGCCAGTAGTATAGGATTGGGGACAGGGGGATATGGCTACACCTTC. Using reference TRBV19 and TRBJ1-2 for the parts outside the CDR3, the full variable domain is DGGITQSPKYLFRKEGQNVTLSCEQNLNHDAMYWYRQDPGQGLRLIYYSQIVNDFQKGDIAEGYSVSREKKESFPLTVTSAQKNPTAFYLCASSIGLGTGGYGYTFGSGTRLTVV.

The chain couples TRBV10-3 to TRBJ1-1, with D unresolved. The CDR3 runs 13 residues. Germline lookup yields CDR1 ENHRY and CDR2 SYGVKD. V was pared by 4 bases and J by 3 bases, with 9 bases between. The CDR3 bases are TGTGCCATCAGTGGCTCGCGGGACACTGAAGCTTTCTTT. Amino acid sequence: CAISGSRDTEAFF.

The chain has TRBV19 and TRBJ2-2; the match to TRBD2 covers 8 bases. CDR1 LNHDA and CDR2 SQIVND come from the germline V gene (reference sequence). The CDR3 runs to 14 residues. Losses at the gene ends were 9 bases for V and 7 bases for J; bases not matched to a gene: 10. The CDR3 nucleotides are TGTGCCAGCCAAAGCGGGGGAGGCGGCGGGGAGCTGTTTTTT. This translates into CASQSGGGGGELFF.

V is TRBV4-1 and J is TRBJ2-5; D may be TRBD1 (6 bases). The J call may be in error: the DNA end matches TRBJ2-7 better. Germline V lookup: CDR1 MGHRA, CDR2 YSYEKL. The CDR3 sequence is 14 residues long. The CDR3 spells CASSPGTYGYEQYF. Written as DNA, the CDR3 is TGCGCCAGCAGCCCCGGGACATATGGCTACGAGCAGTACTTC.

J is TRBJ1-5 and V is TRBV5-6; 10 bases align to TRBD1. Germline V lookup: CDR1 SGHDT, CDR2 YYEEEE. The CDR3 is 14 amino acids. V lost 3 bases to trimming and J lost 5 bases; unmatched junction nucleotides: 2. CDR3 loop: CASSSGQGDQPQHF. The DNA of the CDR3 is TGTGCCAGCAGCTCCGGACAGGGGGATCAGCCCCAGCATTTT.

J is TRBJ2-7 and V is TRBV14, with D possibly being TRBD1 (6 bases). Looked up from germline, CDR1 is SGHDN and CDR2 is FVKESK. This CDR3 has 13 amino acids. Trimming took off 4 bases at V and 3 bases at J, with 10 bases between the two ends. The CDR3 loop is CASSRRGGYEQYF. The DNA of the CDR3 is TGTGCCAGCAGCCGACGAGGGGGCTACGAGCAGTACTTC.

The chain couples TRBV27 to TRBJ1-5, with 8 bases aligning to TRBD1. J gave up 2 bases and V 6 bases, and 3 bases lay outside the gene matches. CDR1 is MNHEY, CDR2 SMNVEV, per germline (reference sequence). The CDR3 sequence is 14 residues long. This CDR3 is CASSLDRGNQPQHF. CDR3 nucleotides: TGTGCCAGCAGCCTGGACAGGGGCAATCAGCCCCAGCATTTT.

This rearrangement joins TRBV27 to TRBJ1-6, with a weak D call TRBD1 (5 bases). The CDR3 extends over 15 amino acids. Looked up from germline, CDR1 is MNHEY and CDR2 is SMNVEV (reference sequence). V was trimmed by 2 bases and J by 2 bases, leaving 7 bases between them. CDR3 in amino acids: CASSLRGPYNSPLHF. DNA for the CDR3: TGTGCCAGCAGTTTAAGGGGCCCCTATAATTCACCCCTCCACTTT.

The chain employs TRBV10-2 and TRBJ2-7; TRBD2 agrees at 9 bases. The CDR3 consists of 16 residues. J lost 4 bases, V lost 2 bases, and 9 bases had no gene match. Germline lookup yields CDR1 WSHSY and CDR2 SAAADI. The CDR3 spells CASSEERGRAVYEQYF. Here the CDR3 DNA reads TGCGCCAGCAGTGAGGAGCGCGGGAGGGCCGTATACGAGCAGTACTTC.

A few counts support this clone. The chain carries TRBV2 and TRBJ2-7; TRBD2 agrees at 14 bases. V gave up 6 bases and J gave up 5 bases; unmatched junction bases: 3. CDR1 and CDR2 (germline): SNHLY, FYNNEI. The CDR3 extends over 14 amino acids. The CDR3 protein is CASRGLAGVHEQYF. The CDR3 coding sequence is TGTGCCAGCAGGGGACTAGCGGGAGTCCACGAGCAGTACTTC.

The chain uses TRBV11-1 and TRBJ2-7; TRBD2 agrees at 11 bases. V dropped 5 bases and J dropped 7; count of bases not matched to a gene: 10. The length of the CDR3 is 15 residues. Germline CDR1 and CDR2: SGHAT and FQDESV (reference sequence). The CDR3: CASSPGLAVRGEQYF. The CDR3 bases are TGTGCCAGCAGCCCGGGACTAGCGGTAAGAGGGGAGCAGTACTTC.

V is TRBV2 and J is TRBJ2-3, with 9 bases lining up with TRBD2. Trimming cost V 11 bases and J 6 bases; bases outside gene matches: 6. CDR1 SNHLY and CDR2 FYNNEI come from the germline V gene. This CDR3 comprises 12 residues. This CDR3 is CAWRGGRDTQYF. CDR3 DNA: TGTGCCTGGCGGGGGGGGCGGGATACGCAGTATTTT.

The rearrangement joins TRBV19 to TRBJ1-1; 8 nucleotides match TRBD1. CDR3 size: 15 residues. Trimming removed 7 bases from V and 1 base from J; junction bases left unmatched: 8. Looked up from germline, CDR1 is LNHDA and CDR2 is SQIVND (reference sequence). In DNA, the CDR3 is TGTGCCAGTAATACCGCAGGGGGCAGGAACACTGAAGCTTTCTTT. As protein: CASNTAGGRNTEAFF.

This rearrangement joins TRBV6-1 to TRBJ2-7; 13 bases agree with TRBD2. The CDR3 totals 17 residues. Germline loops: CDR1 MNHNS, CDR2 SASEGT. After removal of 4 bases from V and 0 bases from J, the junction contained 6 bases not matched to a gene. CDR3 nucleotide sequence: TGTGCCAGCAGTGGACTAGCGGGGGGAAAATTCTCCTACGAGCAGTACTTC. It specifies CASSGLAGGKFSYEQYF.

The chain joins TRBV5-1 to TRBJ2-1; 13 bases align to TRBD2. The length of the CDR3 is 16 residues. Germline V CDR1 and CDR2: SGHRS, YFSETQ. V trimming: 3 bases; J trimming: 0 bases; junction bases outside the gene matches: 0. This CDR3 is CASSWTSGGSYNEQFF. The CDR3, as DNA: TGCGCCAGCAGCTGGACTAGCGGGGGCTCCTACAATGAGCAGTTCTTC.

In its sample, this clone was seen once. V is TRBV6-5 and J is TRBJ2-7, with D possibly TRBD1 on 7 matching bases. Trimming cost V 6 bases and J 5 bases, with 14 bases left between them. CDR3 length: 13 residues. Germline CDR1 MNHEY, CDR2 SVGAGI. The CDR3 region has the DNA TGTGCCAGCAGAACCTCAGGGGGGAACGAGCAGTACTTC. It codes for CASRTSGGNEQYF.

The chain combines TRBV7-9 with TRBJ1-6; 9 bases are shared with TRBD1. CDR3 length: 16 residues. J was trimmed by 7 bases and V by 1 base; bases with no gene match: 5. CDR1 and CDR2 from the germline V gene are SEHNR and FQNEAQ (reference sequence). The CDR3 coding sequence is TGTGCCAGCAGCTTAGTGGGGACAGGGATCAATTCACCCCTCCACTTT. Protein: CASSLVGTGINSPLHF.

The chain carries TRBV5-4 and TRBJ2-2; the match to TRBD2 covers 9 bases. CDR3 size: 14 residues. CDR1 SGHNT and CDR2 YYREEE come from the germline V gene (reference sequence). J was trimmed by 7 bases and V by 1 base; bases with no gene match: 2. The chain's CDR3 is CASSLLLAGGELFF. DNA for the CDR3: TGTGCCAGCAGCTTGCTACTAGCGGGCGGGGAGCTGTTTTTT.